The rows below give T cell receptor beta chains drawn from one sample of a study of T-cell memory formation after mild COVID-19. One entry per CDR3 protein, called by TCRdb with MiXCR from the 5' RACE reads. The repertoire holds about 440,000 distinct CDR3 sequences, with 20% as singletons. Sequenced sample: PBMCs or a T cell subset sorted from them (not recorded which). The receptor set was obtained from an adult woman who had mild COVID-19 (a few samples of this study predate the infection). Cell type and time point are not known. The CDR3 runs from the conserved cysteine through the conserved F or W. Each record gives: clone size, D gene, J gene, V gene, CDR3 protein, CDR3 DNA. The D gene is left open where the match is weak. A row's size may be missing; if present it is once, few, many or a size class.

few | TRBD1 | TRBJ2-3 | TRBV7-2 | CASSLQTGATDTQYF | TGTGCCAGCAGCCTACAGACAGGGGCGACAGATACGCAGTATTTT
- | TRBD1 | TRBJ2-1 | TRBV7-2 | CASSLQGATYNEQLF | TGTGCCAGCAGCTTACAGGGGGCGACCTACAATGAGCAGTTATTC
few | TRBD1 | TRBJ2-7 | TRBV20-1 | CSARDGDRGAYEQYF | TGCAGTGCTAGAGATGGGGACAGGGGTGCCTACGAGCAGTACTTC
- | - | TRBJ1-5 | TRBV20-1 | CSASAHGQSNQPQHF | TGCAGTGCTAGCGCCCACGGACAGAGCAATCAGCCCCAGCATTTT
few | TRBD1 | TRBJ2-2 | TRBV29-1 | CSVPRTGPNTGELFF | TGCAGCGTTCCTCGGACAGGGCCGAACACCGGGGAGCTGTTTTTT
- | - | TRBJ2-7 | TRBV5-1 | CASSSSPRALGGEQYF | TGCGCCAGCAGCTCTTCACCGAGGGCTCTCGGGGGAGAGCAGTACTTC
many | - | TRBJ2-3 | TRBV11-2 | CASSLVGLGPDTQYF | TGTGCCAGCAGCTTAGTCGGGCTAGGACCAGATACGCAGTATTTT
- | - | TRBJ1-1 | TRBV7-3 | CASSLTGENTEAFF | TGTGCCAGCAGCTTAACGGGGGAGAACACTGAAGCTTTCTTT
- | - | TRBJ2-5 | TRBV3-1 | CASSHRGYQETQYF | TGTGCCAGCAGCCACCGCGGCTACCAAGAGACCCAGTACTTC
- | TRBD2 | TRBJ2-1 | TRBV29-1 | CSVEASASGGDNEQFF | TGCAGCGTTGAAGCCTCCGCTAGCGGGGGGGACAATGAGCAGTTCTTC
- | - | TRBJ2-5 | TRBV7-9 | CASSSTRGGVETQYF | TGTGCCAGCAGCTCCACCAGGGGTGGGGTAGAGACCCAGTACTTC
few | TRBD1 | TRBJ2-5 | TRBV27 | CASSLYDRGETQYF | TGTGCCAGCAGTTTATATGACAGGGGGGAGACCCAGTACTTC
few | TRBD1 | TRBJ2-3 | TRBV6-6 | CASRPTGVGTDTQYF | TGTGCCAGCAGGCCTACAGGGGTGGGCACAGATACGCAGTATTTT
- | - | TRBJ2-1 | TRBV5-1 | CASSLVRGSLNEQFF | TGCGCCAGCAGCTTGGTTCGGGGGAGTCTCAATGAGCAGTTCTTC
few | TRBD1 | TRBJ1-1 | TRBV15 | CATSRDREATEAFF | TGTGCCACCAGCAGGGACAGGGAGGCAACTGAAGCTTTCTTT
- | TRBD1 | TRBJ2-7 | TRBV7-6 | CASSPRTGLAYEQYF | TGTGCCAGCAGCCCCAGGACAGGGTTAGCCTACGAGCAGTACTTC
- | TRBD1 | TRBJ1-1 | TRBV12-3/TRBV12-4 | CASRNRGFTEAFF | TGTGCCAGCAGAAACAGGGGTTTCACTGAAGCTTTCTTT
- | - | TRBJ1-6 | TRBV24-1 | CATSDSRTAAPLHF | TGTGCCACCAGTGATTCCCGGACTGCGGCACCCCTCCACTTT
- | - | TRBJ2-7 | TRBV10-3 | CAISHREIGDYEQYF | TGTGCCATCAGCCACCGCGAGATCGGAGACTACGAGCAGTACTTC
- | - | TRBJ1-2 | TRBV30 | CAWSVGANGYTF | TGTGCCTGGAGCGTGGGGGCCAACGGCTACACCTTC
few | - | TRBJ2-7 | TRBV5-6 | CASSTPATGSYEQYF | TGTGCCAGCAGCACGCCCGCGACAGGCTCCTACGAGCAGTACTTC
- | - | TRBJ1-1 | TRBV7-8 | CASSRAVETVDSEAFF | TGTGCCAGCTCCAGGGCGGTAGAGACAGTGGACTCTGAAGCTTTCTTT
few | TRBD1 | TRBJ2-7 | TRBV6-1 | CASSEDRPYEQYF | TGTGCCAGCAGTGAGGACAGGCCCTACGAGCAGTACTTC
- | TRBD2 | TRBJ2-7 | TRBV4-3 | CASSTQAGREVDF | TGCGCCAGCAGCACCCAGGCAGGGAGGGAAGTAGACTTC
- | - | TRBJ1-2 | TRBV27 | CASSLQMGYGYTF | TGTGCCAGCAGTTTACAGATGGGGTATGGCTACACCTTC
few | TRBD1 | TRBJ1-4 | TRBV29-1 | CSVGTGVVEKLFF | TGCAGCGTGGGGACAGGGGTGGTTGAAAAACTGTTTTTT
few | - | TRBJ2-2 | TRBV11-3 | CASSLAAPGTGELFF | TGTGCCAGCAGCTTAGCCGCGCCGGGGACCGGGGAGCTGTTTTTT
- | - | TRBJ2-6 | TRBV15 | CATSRDQGGGANVLTF | TGTGCCACCAGCAGAGATCAGGGAGGTGGGGCCAACGTCCTGACTTTC
- | TRBD2 | TRBJ2-7 | TRBV10-3 | CAISEETSGYEQYF | TGTGCCATCAGTGAGGAGACTAGCGGCTACGAGCAGTACTTC
many | - | TRBJ2-3 | TRBV5-8 | CASVHRVRGSTDTQYF | TGTGCCAGCGTACACAGGGTAAGGGGTAGCACAGATACGCAGTATTTT
few | - | TRBJ2-7 | TRBV5-4 | CASSTRQDVAYEQYF | TGTGCCAGCAGCACACGACAGGACGTTGCCTACGAGCAGTACTTC
- | - | TRBJ1-5 | TRBV27 | CASGALNQPQHF | TGTGCCAGCGGGGCACTCAATCAGCCCCAGCATTTT
- | - | TRBJ2-4 | TRBV7-9 | CATPGAKNIQYF | TGTGCCACCCCAGGGGCCAAAAACATTCAGTACTTC
- | - | TRBJ2-5 | TRBV9 | CASSPEDSQETQYF | TGTGCCAGCAGCCCAGAAGACAGCCAAGAGACCCAGTACTTC
- | TRBD2 | TRBJ2-3 | TRBV5-1 | CASSLPSLAGVADTQYF | TGCGCCAGCAGCTTGCCCTCTCTAGCGGGAGTAGCCGATACGCAGTATTTT
few | - | TRBJ2-5 | TRBV27 | CASNSETQYF | TGTGCCAGCAACTCGGAGACCCAGTACTTC
- | - | TRBJ1-2 | TRBV7-2 | CASSLGAGVKGGYTF | TGTGCCAGCAGCTTGGGGGCAGGGGTAAAGGGTGGCTACACCTTC
few | - | TRBJ2-5 | TRBV24-1 | CATSDDSGGETQYF | TGTGCCACCAGTGACGACAGTGGCGGGGAGACCCAGTACTTC
few | TRBD1 | TRBJ1-3 | TRBV30 | CAYDRERRNTIYF | TGTGCCTATGACAGGGAGCGAAGAAACACCATATATTTT
few | TRBD2 | TRBJ2-5 | TRBV27 | CASSARLAGAQWMETQYF | TGTGCCAGCAGTGCCCGACTAGCGGGAGCTCAGTGGATGGAGACCCAGTACTTC
few | - | TRBJ1-1 | TRBV24-1 | CATSDPKRGGTEAFF | TGTGCCACCAGTGATCCAAAGAGGGGCGGCACTGAAGCTTTCTTT
- | - | TRBJ1-2 | TRBV18 | CASSPPLSDGYTF | TGTGCCAGCTCACCACCTCTATCTGATGGCTACACCTTC
few | - | TRBJ2-1 | TRBV3-1 | CASSQEVRYNEQFF | TGTGCCAGCAGCCAAGAAGTCAGGTACAATGAGCAGTTCTTC
few | - | TRBJ2-7 | TRBV7-6 | CASSSGAQTLIF | TGTGCCAGCAGTTCAGGGGCTCAAACACTGATATTC
- | TRBD1 | TRBJ1-1 | TRBV5-6 | CDSSLNRGSTEAFF | TGTGACAGCAGCTTGAACAGGGGGAGCACTGAAGCTTTCTTT
- | - | TRBJ2-5 | TRBV19 | CASGLSGETQYF | TGTGCCAGCGGACTAAGCGGGGAGACCCAGTACTTC
- | - | TRBJ2-7 | TRBV29-1 | CSVGSPRAYEQYF | TGCAGCGTTGGAAGTCCCCGAGCATACGAGCAGTACTTC
- | TRBD1 | TRBJ1-5 | TRBV12-3/TRBV12-4 | CASSQGQVGGQPQHF | TGTGCCAGCAGCCAGGGACAGGTGGGAGGCCAGCCCCAGCATTTT
few | - | TRBJ2-1 | TRBV5-1 | CASSWDLSSYNEQFF | TGCGCCAGCAGCTGGGACTTAAGCTCCTACAATGAGCAGTTCTTC
few | - | TRBJ1-1 | TRBV28 | CASSFGGVEAFF | TGTGCCAGCAGTTTTGGGGGGGTCGAAGCTTTCTTT
once | - | TRBJ1-1 | TRBV20-1 | CSARGRRGFTEAFF | TGCAGTGCTAGAGGTCGAAGGGGGTTCACTGAAGCTTTCTTT
- | - | TRBJ1-2 | TRBV6-1 | CASSAGRGNYGYTF | TGTGCCAGCAGTGCGGGCAGAGGCAACTATGGCTACACCTTC
- | TRBD2 | TRBJ2-4 | TRBV7-9 | CASSLAGGIQYF | TGTGCCAGCAGCTTAGCGGGGGGGATTCAGTACTTC
few | TRBD1 | TRBJ1-1 | TRBV7-9 | CASSRDRDNTEAFF | TGTGCCAGCAGCCGGGACAGGGATAACACTGAAGCTTTCTTT
- | - | TRBJ1-5 | TRBV20-1 | CSARVPGNQPQHF | TGCAGTGCTAGAGTCCCGGGGAATCAGCCCCAGCATTTT
- | - | TRBJ1-5 | TRBV4-1 | CASSQDPMAEYNQPQHF | TGCGCCAGCAGCCAAGATCCGATGGCGGAGTACAATCAGCCCCAGCATTTT
- | - | TRBJ2-3 | TRBV3-1 | CASSRIDITDTQYF | TGTGCCAGCAGCCGAATTGATATCACAGATACGCAGTATTTT
- | - | TRBJ2-1 | TRBV7-7 | CASSSGRFFDNEQFF | TGTGCTAGCAGCTCAGGACGGTTTTTCGACAATGAGCAGTTCTTC
- | - | TRBJ2-1 | TRBV12-5 | CASGSLHEQFF | TGTGCTAGTGGTAGCCTCCATGAGCAGTTCTTC
few | TRBD2 | TRBJ2-1 | TRBV5-1 | CASSLGGLAAYNEQFF | TGCGCCAGCAGCTTGGGCGGACTAGCGGCCTACAATGAGCAGTTCTTC